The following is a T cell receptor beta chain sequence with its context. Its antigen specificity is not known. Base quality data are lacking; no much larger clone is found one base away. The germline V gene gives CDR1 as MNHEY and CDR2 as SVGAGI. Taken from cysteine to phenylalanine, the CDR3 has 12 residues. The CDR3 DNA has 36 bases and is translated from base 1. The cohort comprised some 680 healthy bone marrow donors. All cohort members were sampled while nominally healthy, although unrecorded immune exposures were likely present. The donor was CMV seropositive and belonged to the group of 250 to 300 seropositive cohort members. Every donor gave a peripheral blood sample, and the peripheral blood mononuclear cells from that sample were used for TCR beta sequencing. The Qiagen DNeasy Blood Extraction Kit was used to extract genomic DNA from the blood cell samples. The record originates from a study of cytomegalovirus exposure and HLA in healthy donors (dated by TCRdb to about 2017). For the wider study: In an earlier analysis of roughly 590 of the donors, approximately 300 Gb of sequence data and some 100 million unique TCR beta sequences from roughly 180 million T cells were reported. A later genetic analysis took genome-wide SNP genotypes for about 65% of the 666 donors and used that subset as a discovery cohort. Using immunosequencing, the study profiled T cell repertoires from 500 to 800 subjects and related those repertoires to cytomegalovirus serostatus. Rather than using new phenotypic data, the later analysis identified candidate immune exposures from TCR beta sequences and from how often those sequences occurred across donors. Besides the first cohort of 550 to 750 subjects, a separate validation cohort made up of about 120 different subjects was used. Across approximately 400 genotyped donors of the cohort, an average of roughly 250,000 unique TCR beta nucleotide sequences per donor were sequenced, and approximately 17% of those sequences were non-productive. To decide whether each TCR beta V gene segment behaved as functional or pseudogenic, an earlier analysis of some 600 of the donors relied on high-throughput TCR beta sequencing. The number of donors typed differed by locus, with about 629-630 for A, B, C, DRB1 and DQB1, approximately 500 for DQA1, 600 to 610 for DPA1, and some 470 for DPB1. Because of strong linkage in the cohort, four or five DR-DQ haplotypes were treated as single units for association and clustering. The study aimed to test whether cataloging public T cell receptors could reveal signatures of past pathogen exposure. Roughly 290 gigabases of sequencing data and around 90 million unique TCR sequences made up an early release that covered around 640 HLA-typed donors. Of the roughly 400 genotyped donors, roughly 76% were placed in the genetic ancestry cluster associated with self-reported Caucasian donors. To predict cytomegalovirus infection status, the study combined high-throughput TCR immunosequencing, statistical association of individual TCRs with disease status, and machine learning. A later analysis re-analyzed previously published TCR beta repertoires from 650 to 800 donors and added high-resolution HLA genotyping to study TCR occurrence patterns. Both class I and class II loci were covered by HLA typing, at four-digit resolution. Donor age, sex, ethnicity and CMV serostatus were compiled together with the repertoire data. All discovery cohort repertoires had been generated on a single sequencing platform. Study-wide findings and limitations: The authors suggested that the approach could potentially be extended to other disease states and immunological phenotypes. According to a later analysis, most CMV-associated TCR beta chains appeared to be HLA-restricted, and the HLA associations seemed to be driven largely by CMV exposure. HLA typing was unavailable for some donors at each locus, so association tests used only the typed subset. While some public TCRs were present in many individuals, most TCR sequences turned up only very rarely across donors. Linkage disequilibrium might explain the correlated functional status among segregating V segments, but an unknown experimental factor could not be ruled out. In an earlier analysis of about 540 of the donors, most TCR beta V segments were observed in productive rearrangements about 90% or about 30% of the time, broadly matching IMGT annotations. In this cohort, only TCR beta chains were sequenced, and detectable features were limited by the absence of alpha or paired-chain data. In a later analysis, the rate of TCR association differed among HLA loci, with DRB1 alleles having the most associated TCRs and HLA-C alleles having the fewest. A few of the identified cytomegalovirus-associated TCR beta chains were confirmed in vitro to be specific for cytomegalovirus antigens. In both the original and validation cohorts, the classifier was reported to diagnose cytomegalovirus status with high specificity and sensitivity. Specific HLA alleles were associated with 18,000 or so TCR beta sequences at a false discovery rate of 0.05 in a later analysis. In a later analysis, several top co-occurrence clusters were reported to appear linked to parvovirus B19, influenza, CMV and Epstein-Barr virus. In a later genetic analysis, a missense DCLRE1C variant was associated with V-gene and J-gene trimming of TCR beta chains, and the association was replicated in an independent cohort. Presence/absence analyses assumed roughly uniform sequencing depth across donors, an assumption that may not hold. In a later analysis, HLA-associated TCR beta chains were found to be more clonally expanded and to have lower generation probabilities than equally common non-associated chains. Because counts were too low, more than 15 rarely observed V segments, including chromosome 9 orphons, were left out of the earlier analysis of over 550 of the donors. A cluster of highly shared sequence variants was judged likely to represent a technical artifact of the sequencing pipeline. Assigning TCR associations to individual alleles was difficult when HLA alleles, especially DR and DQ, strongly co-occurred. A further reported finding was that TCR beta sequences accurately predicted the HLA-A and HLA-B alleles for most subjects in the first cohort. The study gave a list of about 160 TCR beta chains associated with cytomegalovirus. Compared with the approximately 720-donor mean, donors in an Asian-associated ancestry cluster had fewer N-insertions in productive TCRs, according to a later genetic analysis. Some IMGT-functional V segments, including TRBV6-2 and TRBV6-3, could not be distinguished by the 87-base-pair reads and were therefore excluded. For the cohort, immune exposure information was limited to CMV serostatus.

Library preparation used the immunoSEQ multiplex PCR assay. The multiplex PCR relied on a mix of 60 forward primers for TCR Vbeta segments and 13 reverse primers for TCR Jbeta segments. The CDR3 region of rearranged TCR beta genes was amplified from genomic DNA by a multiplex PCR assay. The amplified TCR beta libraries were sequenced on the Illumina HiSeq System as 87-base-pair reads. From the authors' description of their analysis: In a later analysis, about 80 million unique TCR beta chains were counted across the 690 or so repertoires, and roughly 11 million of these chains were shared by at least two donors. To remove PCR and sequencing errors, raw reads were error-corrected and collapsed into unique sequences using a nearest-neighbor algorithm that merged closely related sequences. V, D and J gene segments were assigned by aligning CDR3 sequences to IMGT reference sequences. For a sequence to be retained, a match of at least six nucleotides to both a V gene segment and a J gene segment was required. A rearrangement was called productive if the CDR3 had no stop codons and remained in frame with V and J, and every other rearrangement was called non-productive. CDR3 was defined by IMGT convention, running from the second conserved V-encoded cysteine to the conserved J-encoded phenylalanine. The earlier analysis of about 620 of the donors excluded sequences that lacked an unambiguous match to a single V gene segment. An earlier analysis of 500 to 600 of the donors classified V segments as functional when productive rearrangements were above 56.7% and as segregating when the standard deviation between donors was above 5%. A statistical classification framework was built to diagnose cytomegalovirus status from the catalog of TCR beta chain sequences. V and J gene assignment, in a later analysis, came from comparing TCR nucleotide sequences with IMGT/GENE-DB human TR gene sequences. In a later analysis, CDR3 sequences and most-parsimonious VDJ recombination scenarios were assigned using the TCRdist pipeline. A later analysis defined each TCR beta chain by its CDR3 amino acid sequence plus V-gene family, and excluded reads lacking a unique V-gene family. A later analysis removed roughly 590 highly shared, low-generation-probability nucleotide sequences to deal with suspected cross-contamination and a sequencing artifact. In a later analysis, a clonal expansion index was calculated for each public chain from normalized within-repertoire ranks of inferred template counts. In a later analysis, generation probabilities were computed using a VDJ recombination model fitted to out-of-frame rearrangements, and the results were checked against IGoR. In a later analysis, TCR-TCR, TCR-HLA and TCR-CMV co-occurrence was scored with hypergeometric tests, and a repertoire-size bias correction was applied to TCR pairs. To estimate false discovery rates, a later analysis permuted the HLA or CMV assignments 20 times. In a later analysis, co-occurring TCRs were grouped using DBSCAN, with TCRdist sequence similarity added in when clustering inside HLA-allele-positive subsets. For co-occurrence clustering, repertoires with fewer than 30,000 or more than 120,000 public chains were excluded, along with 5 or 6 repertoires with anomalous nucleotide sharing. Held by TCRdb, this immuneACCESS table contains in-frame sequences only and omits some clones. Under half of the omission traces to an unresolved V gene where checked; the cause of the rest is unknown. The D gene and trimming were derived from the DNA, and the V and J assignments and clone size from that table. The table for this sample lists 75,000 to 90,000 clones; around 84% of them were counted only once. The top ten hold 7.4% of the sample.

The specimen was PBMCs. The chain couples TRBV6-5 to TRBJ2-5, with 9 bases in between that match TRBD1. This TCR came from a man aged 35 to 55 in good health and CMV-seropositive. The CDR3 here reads CAGTGIKGTQYF. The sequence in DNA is TGTGCAGGGACAGGGATAAAAGGGACCCAGTACTTC.